These 15 T cell receptor beta chains were sequenced from one sample in a study of neurological immune-mediated disorders. TCRdb re-called the 5' RACE reads through MiXCR, storing one row per CDR3 protein. Of 50,000 or so distinct CDR3 sequences detected, 10% appear once; the ten largest clones hold about 20%. The specimen was PBMCs. Every receptor here comes from a woman aged 35 to 49 with HTLV-1-associated myelopathy (HAM/TSP).

This clonotype was observed at least ten times. The gene calls are TRBV18 and TRBJ2-5; D remains unclear. The germline CDR1 and CDR2 sequences are KGHSH and LQKENI. The V end was cut by 0 bases, the J end by 3 bases, with 11 bases between. This CDR3 has 15 residues. In DNA, the CDR3 is TGTGCCAGCTCACCACCGGGTGGCAGAAAAGAGACCCAGTACTTC. It codes for CASSPPGGRKETQYF.

This clonotype has ten or more counts. This sequence joins TRBV27 and TRBJ2-7; TRBD2 is a possible D gene (6 bases). Trimming took 5 bases from V and 0 from J, leaving 17 bases between them. This CDR3 has 16 residues. CDR1 and CDR2 (germline): MNHEY, SMNVEV (reference sequence). The CDR3 loop reads CASSPTGGISSYEQYF. The CDR3 DNA reads TGTGCCAGCAGTCCCACAGGCGGGATTAGCTCCTACGAGCAGTACTTC.

The table lists this clonotype with many counts. The rearrangement uses TRBV12-3 or TRBV12-4 and TRBJ2-3; D perhaps matches TRBD2 (5 bases). The CDR3 extends over 16 amino acids. Trimming took off 5 bases at V and 2 bases at J, with 17 bases between the two ends. The CDR3 coding sequence is TGTGCCAGCAGTGCCCGGACTGGCGGCCTCACAGATACGCAGTATTTT. Protein: CASSARTGGLTDTQYF.

This clonotype has ten or more counts. This rearrangement joins TRBV29-1 to TRBJ2-7; maybe TRBD1 (6 bases). The V end was cut by 5 bases, the J end by 4 bases, with 15 bases between. Germline loops: CDR1 SQVTM, CDR2 ANQGSEA. This CDR3 spans 13 amino acids. CDR3 DNA sequence: TGCAGCGTTCTGACATCCGGACAGTACGAGCAGTACTTC. Translating gives CSVLTSGQYEQYF.

This clonotype was found once. A much larger clone differs from this one at a single base, so this may be a read error. The chain combines TRBV7-8 with TRBJ2-7; the D is unclear. Germline V gives CDR1 SGHVS, CDR2 FQNEAQ. The CDR3 sequence is 15 residues long. Deletions cut 3 bases from V and 2 bases from J, with 14 bases between. CDR3 region: CASSFEVNRPYEQYF. The CDR3 coding sequence is TGTGCCAGCAGCTTCGAAGTCAACCGCCCCTACGAGCAGTACTTC.

This clonotype has a count of ten or more. Just one base apart from a much larger clone, this may be a read error. The rearrangement joins TRBV6-2 or TRBV6-3 to TRBJ1-5; D may be TRBD1 (5 bases). Germline V gene sequence: CDR1 MNHEY, CDR2 SVGEGT. The CDR3 length is 13 residues. DNA of the CDR3: TGTGCCAACAGTTACGGGGGATTCACGCCCCAGCATTTT. Translated: CANSYGGFTPQHF.

Many counts were recorded for this clonotype. The chain links TRBV10-3 to TRBJ2-5; D may be TRBD2 (6 bases). Between the trimmed V and J ends, which lost 2 bases and 3 bases, there was a span of 13 bases. This CDR3 is 15 amino acids long. Germline lookup yields CDR1 ENHRY and CDR2 SYGVKD. DNA of the CDR3: TGTGCCATCAGTGAGGGGGAGGCAGGAAAAGAGACCCAGTACTTC. Translating it yields CAISEGEAGKETQYF.

CDR3 in amino acids: CASKRPNSPLHF. CDR3 in DNA: TGTGCCTCGAAGAGACCGAATTCACCCCTCCACTTT. V and J are TRBV30 and TRBJ1-6; no clear D. Germline CDR1 is GTSNPN and CDR2 is SVGIG (reference sequence). The CDR3 loop spans 12 amino acids. With 7 bases removed from V and 7 bases from J, the gap between germline ends came to 11 bases.

This clonotype has more than one count but fewer than ten. This chain links TRBV4-1 with TRBJ2-3; 10 bases agree with TRBD2. CDR1 and CDR2 from the germline V gene are MGHRA and YSYEKL. CDR3 length: 13 residues. The ends lost 11 bases at V and 2 bases at J; junction bases unmatched: 4. CDR3 region: CAGSGGYTDTQYF. DNA of the CDR3: TGCGCCGGTAGCGGGGGGTACACAGATACGCAGTATTTT.

This clonotype was counted at least ten times. The chain links TRBV20-1 to TRBJ1-2; D possibly corresponds to TRBD1 (6 bases). Deletions cut 6 bases from V and 4 bases from J, with 15 bases between. The V gene's germline CDR1 is DFQATT and CDR2 SNEGSKA (reference sequence). CDR3 length: 13 residues. The CDR3 DNA reads TGCAGTGCGAGGGGACACGGGATCTATGGCTACACCTTC. This gives the protein CSARGHGIYGYTF.

This clonotype showed up many times. The chain carries TRBV4-3 and TRBJ1-4; D remains unclear. The germline CDR1 and CDR2 sequences are LGHNA and YSLEER. V gave up 0 bases and J gave up 4 bases, with 15 bases separating them. The CDR3 has 17 residues. CDR3 nucleotides: TGCGCCAGCAGCCAAGATCTGGGCAGAGCCATTAATGAAAAACTGTTTTTT. The encoded protein is CASSQDLGRAINEKLFF.

The chain links TRBV6-1 to TRBJ2-1; 10 bases map to TRBD2. The germline CDR1 and CDR2 sequences are MNHNS and SASEGT. CDR3 length: 16 residues. V dropped 4 bases and J dropped 5; count of bases not matched to a gene: 8. The CDR3 protein is CASSGGLAGENNEQFF. The CDR3 nucleotides read TGTGCCAGCAGTGGGGGTCTAGCGGGGGAGAACAATGAGCAGTTCTTC.

The sample holds many counts of this clonotype. The J gene is TRBJ1-1, the V gene TRBV10-3; 7 nucleotides line up with TRBD1. Unmatched junction bases numbered 16, after V lost 10 bases and J lost 5 bases. CDR1 is ENHRY and CDR2 is SYGVKD in the germline V gene. The CDR3 extends over 15 amino acids. CDR3 bases: TGTGCCACTAGGGGTTACAGGGGTCGGAGAACTGAAGCTTTCTTT. Its protein is CATRGYRGRRTEAFF.

This clonotype was seen at least ten times. The chain employs TRBV10-3 and TRBJ2-3, with no clear D. Trimming took off 10 bases at V and 3 bases at J, with 14 bases between the two ends. This CDR3 has 13 amino acids. The germline gives CDR1 ENHRY, CDR2 SYGVKD. CDR3 nucleotide sequence: TGTGCCACCAACCGTGGTGATACAGATACGCAGTATTTT. Its protein is CATNRGDTDTQYF.

This clonotype showed up many times. V and J are TRBV20-1 and TRBJ2-7, with unresolved D. From germline, CDR1 is DFQATT and CDR2 SNEGSKA (reference sequence). This CDR3 spans 12 amino acids. V gave up 3 bases and J gave up 2 bases, with 8 bases separating them. The CDR3 is CSASRDTYEQYF. The DNA of the CDR3 is TGCAGTGCTAGTAGGGATACCTACGAGCAGTACTTC.